This T cell receptor (beta chain) is from a study of graft-versus-host responses after intestinal transplantation. At the level of the study: Each transplant was multivisceral, liver-intestinal, or isolated intestinal.

Notes on the study in general: In recipient marrow, GvH clones were found, and some appeared first in ileum or blood. Maximum circulating GvH clone levels tracked with early post-transplant HvG decreases. Graft-donor T cell macrochimerism coincided with high graft-versus-host to host-versus-graft clonal ratios in allografts.

The junction had 7 bases not matched to a gene; V was cut back by 0 bases and J by 5 bases. The CDR3 sequence is 16 residues long. Germline CDR1 and CDR2: SNHLY and FYNNEI. Libraries were prepared by immunoSEQ multiplex PCR; TCRdb keeps only in-frame clonotypes and omits some of them. The data show more than 95,000 clones, with about 90% seen just once and about 0.9% held by the top ten. Comment on this clone: Antigen: not known.

The J gene is TRBJ1-5, the V gene TRBV2; TRBD1 matches 7 bases. Source: unstimulated CD4+ T cells sorted from spleen or lymph node cells, taken before intestinal transplant. This sequence originates from a human donor who received an intestinal transplant. As DNA, the CDR3 is TGTGCCAGCAGTGAAGCCCTGACAGGGACGGATCAGCCCCAGCATTTT. This sequence encodes CASSEALTGTDQPQHF.